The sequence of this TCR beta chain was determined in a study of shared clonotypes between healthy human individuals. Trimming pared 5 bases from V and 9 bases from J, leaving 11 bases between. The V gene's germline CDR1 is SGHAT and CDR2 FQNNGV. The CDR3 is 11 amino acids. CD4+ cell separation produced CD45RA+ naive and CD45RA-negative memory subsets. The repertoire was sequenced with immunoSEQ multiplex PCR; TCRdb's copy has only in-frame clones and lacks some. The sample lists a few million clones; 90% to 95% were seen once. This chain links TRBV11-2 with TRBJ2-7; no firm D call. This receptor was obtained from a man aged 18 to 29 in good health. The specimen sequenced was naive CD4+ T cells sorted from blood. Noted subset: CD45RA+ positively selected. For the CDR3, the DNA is TGTGCCAGCAGCCCCAAGCAGCGGCAGTACTTC. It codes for CASSPKQRQYF.